This T cell receptor (beta chain) was captured in a study of OX40 agonist ivuxolimab in advanced cancers. Measured with immunoSEQ multiplex PCR; TCRdb has only the in-frame clones, and not every one. This sample has about 73,000 clones, with 75% to 90% found just once. Comment on this clone: The antigen remains unidentified.

Notes on the study in general: Several nonresponders also turned out to have low normalized T-cell clonal expansion.

V trimming: 6 bases; J trimming: 6 bases; junction bases outside the gene matches: 8. This CDR3 comprises 12 residues. The germline gives CDR1 SQVTM, CDR2 ANQGSEA. This chain uses TRBV29-1 with TRBJ2-7, with TRBD2 matching 7 bases. The source was CD4+ or CD8+ T cells sorted from blood, collected in a trial of the OX40 agonist ivuxolimab. This TCR was recovered from an adult with an advanced solid tumor such as melanoma, head and neck, liver or kidney cancer. The CDR3 is CSVDGRPGEQYF. Here the CDR3 DNA reads TGCAGCGTGGACGGGAGGCCAGGCGAGCAGTACTTC.